This T cell receptor (beta chain) originates from a study of shared clonotypes between healthy human individuals. Germline CDR1 reads WNHNN; CDR2 reads SYGVQD (reference sequence). The CDR3 totals 13 residues. Unmatched junction bases numbered 2, after V lost 3 bases and J lost 5 bases. The method was immunoSEQ multiplex PCR; TCRdb's version includes in-frame clones alone and lacks a portion of them. In the table there are about 2.4 million clones, 93% of which are singletons. The chain uses TRBV10-1 and TRBJ2-3; 7 positions agree with TRBD2. This clonotype originated in a man younger than 35 in good health. Some clones in this sample may be carry-over from other donors' samples. Sequencing was carried out using naive CD4+ T cells from PBMCs. Noted subset: CD45RA+ positively selected. CDR3 bases: TGCGCCAGCAGTGATGGGGGGGGAGATACGCAGTATTTT. It translates to CASSDGGGDTQYF.